There are a few counts of the clone carrying this TCR beta chain. The antigen is not known. The entry originates in a study of T cells after yellow fever vaccination. Study summary: When fractions had low cell numbers, they were prepared with SMART-Seq v4 Ultra Low Input. Findings and limits, study-wide: Primary-vaccination clones mostly resurfaced post-booster (about 95% CD4, roughly 90% CD8). A secondary response was less intense yet reached its peak sooner, at day 5 versus 15. Abundant clonotypes from the bulk population could get into FACS-sorted repertoires as contaminants.

TCRdb re-called the 5' RACE reads through MiXCR, storing one row per CDR3 protein. This table holds roughly 250,000 distinct CDR3 sequences, 10% to 15% found once. The CDR3 has 16 amino acids. Germline V gene sequence: CDR1 SGHRS, CDR2 YFSETQ. The V end lost 6 bases, the J end lost 6 bases, and 25 bases lay between the germline ends. Sequenced here: CD4+ T cells sorted from PBMCs, sampled 45 days after the yellow fever booster vaccination. This receptor was obtained from a man aged 25 to 45 who received the YFV17D yellow fever vaccine. V gene TRBV5-1 combines with J gene TRBJ2-7; D gene ambiguous. The CDR3 spells CASKFGPPGSTSEQYF. The CDR3 region has the DNA TGCGCCAGCAAGTTTGGGCCCCCGGGTTCTACCTCCGAGCAGTACTTC.